This T cell receptor (beta chain) was captured in a study of shared clonotypes between healthy human individuals (dated by TCRdb to 2019 to 2021). Background for the entire study: A couple of women and a few men aged 18 to 49 years were included in the cohort. To estimate repertoire size and how much clonotype sharing occurs between individuals, the study deeply sequenced the blood TCR repertoires of about 5 healthy adults. Different laboratories and diverse techniques were used to prepare libraries and sequence TCR repertoires, to increase sequencing depth and limit assay-specific biases. Per donor, leukapheresis produced somewhere between about 0.8 and 9 billion PBMCs.

The donors were healthy, HIV-negative adults with no recently reported acute infections or vaccinations. Every donor was a Caucasian adult living in Nashville, Tennessee, USA. For unsorted samples, roughly 90 million PBMCs were counted, and genomic DNA was extracted using the QIAamp DNA Blood Mini kit. After blood collection by leukapheresis, PBMCs were isolated using Ficoll-Histopaque density gradient centrifugation and then cryopreserved in the vapor phase of liquid nitrogen. TCR CDR3 regions were amplified from genomic DNA by multiplex PCR using the deep immunoSEQ assay. Extracted genomic DNA from each cell subset was spread evenly across all wells of several immunoSEQ 96-well plates, with each plate serving as a replicate. For unsorted PBMC, each replicate PCR was loaded with approximately 300 ng genomic DNA, equivalent to 25,000 to 35,000 T cell genomes. Ten immunoSEQ deep assay plates were used to sequence unsorted PBMC genomic DNA. Purified libraries were measured with a Qubit 3.0 fluorometer, size-checked on a Bioanalyzer 2100, and measured again with the KAPA Library Quantification kit. Each immunoSEQ 96-well plate was sequenced on its own single-read 150-cycle Illumina NextSeq 550 flow cell. Per the original workflow: Because the immunoSEQ output held only junctional sequences and lacked quality scores, the filtering could not match the filtering applied to full-length reads. Sequences were annotated with PyIR, a Python wrapper for IgBLAST v1.9, and V/J genes and CDR3 were assigned using IMGT germline references. Reads were filtered out if the reads had weak V/J assignments (E-value above 1e-6), no CDR3, stop codons, out-of-frame junctions, or ambiguous translated residues. V3J clonotypes were defined by identical inferred V gene, J gene, and CDR3 amino acid sequence. Percentage overlap between repertoires was calculated by dividing the number of shared unique clonotypes by the size of the smaller repertoire. Repertoire richness was assessed with RTK rarefaction, the Chao1 estimator, and Recon v2.1 estimates of unobserved clonotypes. TCRdb obtained this table from immuneACCESS and retained in-frame rearrangements with V and J assigned. These tables miss some clones; where compared with another copy, unresolved V genes account for less than half of the shortfall, and the remainder is unexplained. That table supplies the V and J calls and clone size; D and trimming were determined from the DNA. The sample has over 400,000 clones on record, roughly 80% of them singletons. The ten largest make up roughly 13% of the sample.

Remarks on this clone: What this receptor recognizes is not known. No base qualities exist here, and no much larger clone lies one base off it.

Study-wide findings and limitations: Pairwise subsampling indicated that sequencing depth was expected to affect the degree of clonotype sharing among donors. Only blood was sampled, and tissue TCR repertoires likely differ from those in blood. Because the study included a small number of donors, the genetic and exposure-history diversity represented was limited.

For CDR1 and CDR2, the germline V gene lists SGDLS and YYNGEE. Trimming takes 0 bases off V and 6 bases off J; junction bases not matched to a gene: 11. Spanning cysteine to phenylalanine, the CDR3 consists of 16 amino acids. The sequence is cut down to CDR3 DNA, 48 bases in frame from base 1. This clonotype originated in a woman in her 40s in good health. Some clones in this sample may be carry-over from other donors' samples. What was sequenced was PBMCs. The chain joins TRBV9 to TRBJ2-7, with 8 bases aligning to TRBD1. The nucleotide sequence is TGTGCCAGCAGCGTAGACTCAGCGACAGGGGAAACCGAGCAGTACTTC. Its product reads: CASSVDSATGETEQYF.